This T cell receptor beta chain was sequenced in a study of molecular identifiers for immune sequencing clone quantification. Study outcomes and limitations: In naive cells, under 1% of molecules belonged to clones above 20 RNA copies, against over 97% in effector cells.

Sorted naive CD8 T cells, roughly 20,000 to 1,100,000, were sequenced from 10%, 30% or 50% RNA. TCRdb reprocessed the PCR reads via MiXCR and lists one record per CDR3 protein. The table has under 650,000 distinct CDR3 sequences, around 20% seen once; the top ten hold roughly 0.83%. This clonotype was seen at least ten times. As yet, its antigen is unknown. Germline V gene lookup returns CDR1 SQVTM and CDR2 ANQGSEA. This CDR3 is 15 amino acids long. V dropped 1 base and J dropped 2; count of bases not matched to a gene: 7. Sequencing was done on a sample of naive CD8+ T cells from blood, with Jurkat cell RNA spiked in. Subset in this sample: FACS-sorted CD8+CD4-CCR7+CD45RA+ naive T cells. This clonotype was obtained from a human donor in good health. Some libraries in this study had Jurkat cell RNA spiked in. V usage is TRBV29-1 and J usage is TRBJ1-2, with 7 positions matching TRBD1. CDR3 nucleotide sequence: TGCAGCGTTGAAGCTTTGACAGGGCGCAACTATGGCTACACCTTC. The encoded protein is CSVEALTGRNYGYTF.